A selection of T cell receptor beta chains follows, all from one sample in a study of PD-1 blockade in classical Hodgkin lymphoma. The repertoire was sequenced with immunoSEQ multiplex PCR; TCRdb's copy has only in-frame clones and lacks some. The sample shows about 11,000 clones, around 75% of them seen only once. The source material was peripheral blood mononuclear cells (PBMCs), sampled at baseline. The source of these receptors is a human donor with classical Hodgkin lymphoma. Each CDR3 is given with its conserved first and last residue. The order of the fields is clone size, V gene, J gene, D gene, CDR3 length, CDR3 DNA, CDR3 protein. D genes are given only for firm matches. Not every row has a clone size; where given, it reads once, few, many or a size class.

>.|TRBV2|TRBJ2-7|.|15
TGTGCCAGCAGTGTTGGGGGTAGCCGTCCCTACGAGCAGTACTTC
CASSVGGSRPYEQYF
>.|TRBV9|TRBJ1-1|.|13
TGTGCCAGCAGCGTTACAGGGACTACTGAAGCTTTCTTT
CASSVTGTTEAFF
>few|TRBV15|TRBJ1-1|TRBD1|13
TGTGCCACCAGCCTGCAGGGGGACACTGAAGCTTTCTTT
CATSLQGDTEAFF
>.|TRBV7-2|TRBJ1-5|.|18
TGTGCCAGCAGCTTAGGAGGGCAGCTTAGAGACAGCAATCAGCCCCAGCATTTT
CASSLGGQLRDSNQPQHF
>few|TRBV7-2|TRBJ1-1|.|13
TGTGCCAGCAGCCGACGGGTAGACACTGAAGCTTTCTTT
CASSRRVDTEAFF
>.|TRBV6-5|TRBJ1-5|.|15
TGTGCCAGCAGTAGAACAGGTGAAGGCAATCAGCCCCAGCATTTT
CASSRTGEGNQPQHF
>.|TRBV7-9|TRBJ2-7|.|13
TGTGCCAGCAGCTTCGGGATCTCCTACGAGCAGTACTTC
CASSFGISYEQYF
>.|TRBV6-6|TRBJ2-1|.|12
TGTGCCAGCAGTTACGATATCCAGGAGCAGTTCTTC
CASSYDIQEQFF
>.|TRBV7-9|TRBJ1-1|.|12
TGTGCCAGCAGCCCCCTCGACACTGAAGCTTTCTTT
CASSPLDTEAFF
>once|TRBV7-9|TRBJ2-1|TRBD2|15
TGTGCCAGCAGCCCACTAGCGGGGGGGCCGAATGAGCAGTTCTTC
CASSPLAGGPNEQFF
>.|TRBV27|TRBJ1-1|.|13
TGTGCCAGCAGCCTAGGCAGGAACACTGAAGCTTTCTTT
CASSLGRNTEAFF
>.|TRBV15|TRBJ2-2|.|15
TGTGCCACCGGTTCTAGCAACCTGAACACCGGGGAGCTGTTTTTT
CATGSSNLNTGELFF
>few|TRBV9|TRBJ1-1|.|14
TGTGCCAGCAGCTCAGACAGGATGAACACTGAAGCTTTCTTT
CASSSDRMNTEAFF
>.|TRBV7-9|TRBJ1-1|.|14
TGTGCCAGCAGCTTAGTTGGGGCCAACACTGAAGCTTTCTTT
CASSLVGANTEAFF
>.|TRBV5-6|TRBJ1-2|TRBD1|15
TGTGCCAGCAGCTTCGTCACTGGGACAGGCTATGGCTACACCTTC
CASSFVTGTGYGYTF
>.|TRBV6-6|TRBJ1-6|TRBD1|15
TGTGCCAGCAGTTACAGGGGGACAGGGGGTTCACCCCTCCACTTT
CASSYRGTGGSPLHF
>.|TRBV28|TRBJ1-6|TRBD1|16
TGTGCCACTTGGGGGACAGGCGAGACCTATAATTCACCCCTCCACTTT
CATWGTGETYNSPLHF
>once|TRBV28|TRBJ1-2|TRBD1|15
TGTGCCAGCAGTTCTGAGGGACAGGGGTTCTATGGCTACACCTTC
CASSSEGQGFYGYTF
>.|TRBV6-5|TRBJ1-1|.|15
TGTGCCAGCAGTTACGGTCTGGGAGTAGGTACTGAAGCTTTCTTT
CASSYGLGVGTEAFF
>.|TRBV4-1|TRBJ2-2|.|16
TGCGCCAGCAGCCCCGGCCGGCAAACGAACACCGGGGAGCTGTTTTTT
CASSPGRQTNTGELFF
>.|TRBV7-3|TRBJ2-3|.|15
TGTGCCAGCAGCTTAACCGGACTTACCACAGATACGCAGTATTTT
CASSLTGLTTDTQYF
>.|TRBV9|TRBJ1-5|.|15
TGTGCCAGCAGCGTAGGGATCGGCCTCGGGCAGCCCCAGCATTTT
CASSVGIGLGQPQHF
>.|TRBV5-1|TRBJ1-3|TRBD1|16
TGCGCCAGCAGCCCCGCCGGGACAGGGAGCGGAAACACCATATATTTT
CASSPAGTGSGNTIYF
>.|TRBV7-7|TRBJ1-5|.|13
TGTGCCAGCAGCTCGAACTGGGGGGCGACCCAGCATTTT
CASSSNWGATQHF
>.|TRBV2|TRBJ2-3|TRBD1|13
TGTGCCAGCAGAAGACAGGGAACAGATACGCAGTATTTT
CASRRQGTDTQYF
>.|TRBV6-5|TRBJ2-1|.|14
TGTGCCAGCAGTTACGAGCGGGCCGACAATGAGCAGTTCTTC
CASSYERADNEQFF
>.|TRBV11-1|TRBJ2-5|TRBD2|16
TGTGCCAGCAGCTTCTTGGCGGGGGGCAGGGGAGAGACCCAGTACTTC
CASSFLAGGRGETQYF
>.|TRBV7-9|TRBJ1-1|.|13
TGTGCCAGCAGCTCCGACATCCAGGGTATGGCTTTCTTT
CASSSDIQGMAFF
>.|TRBV5-5|TRBJ2-6|TRBD1|18
TGTGCCAGCAGCTCCCGGGACAGGGCTGTAGCTGGGGCCAACGTCCTGACTTTC
CASSSRDRAVAGANVLTF
>.|TRBV11-2|TRBJ2-6|.|16
TGTGCCAGCAGCCCTTGGACAGTCTCTGGGGCCAACGTCCTGACTTTC
CASSPWTVSGANVLTF
>few|TRBV19|TRBJ2-2|.|15
TGTGCCAGTACCCCGGGGGCAGTTAACACCGGGGAGCTGTTTTTT
CASTPGAVNTGELFF